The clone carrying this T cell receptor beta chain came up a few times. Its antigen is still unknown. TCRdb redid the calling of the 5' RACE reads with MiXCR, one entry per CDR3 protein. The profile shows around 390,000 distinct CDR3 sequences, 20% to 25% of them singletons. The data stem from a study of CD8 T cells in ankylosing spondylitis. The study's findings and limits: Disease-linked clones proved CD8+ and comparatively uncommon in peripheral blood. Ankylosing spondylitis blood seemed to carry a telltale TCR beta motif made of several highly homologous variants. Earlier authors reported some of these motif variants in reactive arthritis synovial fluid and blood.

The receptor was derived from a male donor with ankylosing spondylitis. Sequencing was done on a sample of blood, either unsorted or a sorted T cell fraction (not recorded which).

CDR3 protein: CASTRVPTGELFF. The CDR3 DNA sequence: TGTGCCAGCACCCGGGTACCCACCGGGGAGCTGTTTTTT. V is TRBV12-3 or TRBV12-4 and J is TRBJ2-2; D is ambiguous. V lost 7 bases and J 4 bases, leaving 10 bases between the germline ends. CDR3 length: 13 residues.